This entry features one TCR beta chain sequence. In the original processing: Amplification with reference gene primers provided the estimates of nucleated cell counts. Measured with immunoSEQ multiplex PCR; TCRdb has only the in-frame clones, and not every one. V, J and clone size reflect that table, while D and trimming were determined from the DNA. The sample includes a few hundred thousand clones, approximately 77% of them seen just once. This sample is drawn from a study of blood T cell repertoires in COVID-19. In the study overall: Sites across the United States, Italy and Spain contributed samples from acute and convalescent COVID-19.

The CDR3 runs 16 residues. Trimming removed 1 base from V and 4 bases from J, with 13 bases in between. Germline loops: CDR1 SGHVS, CDR2 FNYEAQ. Input material: peripheral blood. The gene calls are TRBV7-6 and TRBJ2-2, with a possible D match to TRBD1 (6 bases). This TCR was sampled from a young woman with acute or convalescent COVID-19. The CDR3 sequence is CASSLGRAGATGELFF. CDR3 DNA sequence: TGTGCCAGCAGCTTAGGTCGTGCAGGGGCCACCGGGGAGCTGTTTTTT.